The 6 T cell receptor beta chains below were found in one sample sequenced in a study of shared clonotypes between healthy human individuals. The data were produced by immunoSEQ multiplex PCR, yet TCRdb's version contains in-frame clones alone and is incomplete. The sample shows hundreds of thousands of clones, around 73% of them seen only once. Sequencing input: memory CD4+ T cells sorted from blood. Specified subset: CD45RA-negative fraction. The receptors were sampled from a woman aged 25 to 39 in good health.

This clone came up once. J is TRBJ2-3 and V is TRBV5-1; 8 bases match TRBD1. The CDR3 sequence is 15 residues long. The junction had 7 bases not matched to a gene; V was cut back by 5 bases and J by 2 bases. Germline CDR1 SGHRS, CDR2 YFSETQ. This CDR3 is CASRFQDRDTDTQYF. The CDR3 region has the DNA TGCGCCAGCAGATTTCAGGACAGGGACACAGATACGCAGTATTTT.

This clone came up many times. V gene TRBV19 combines with J gene TRBJ1-5, with D perhaps TRBD1 (5 bases). Trimming left V 3 bases short and J 3 bases short, with 12 bases between. Germline V gene lookup returns CDR1 LNHDA and CDR2 SQIVND (reference sequence). The length of the CDR3 is 15 residues. DNA of the CDR3: TGTGCCAGTAGTATTGCCAGGGCACTCAATCAGCCCCAGCATTTT. It encodes CASSIARALNQPQHF.

This clone has just a few counts. Other DNA variants within this sample encode the same CDR3. The rearrangement links TRBV11-2 to TRBJ2-5, with D perhaps matching TRBD2 (5 bases). This CDR3 is built from 12 residues. Trimming removed 5 bases at V and 4 bases at J, with 8 bases between. Germline V gives CDR1 SGHAT, CDR2 FQNNGV. The DNA of the CDR3 is TGTGCCAGCAGCCCAGAGGGAGAGACCCAGTACTTC. This codes for CASSPEGETQYF.

Note on this clone: Within the sample, other DNA sequences also encode this same CDR3. J is TRBJ1-5 and V is TRBV28, with 9 bases aligning to TRBD1. Germline assignment: CDR1 MDHEN and CDR2 SYDVKM. CDR3 length: 15 amino acids. V lost 4 bases, J lost 2 bases, and 3 bases stayed unmatched. Here the CDR3 DNA reads TGTGCCAGCAGTTCGGGACAGGGTCGCAATCAGCCCCAGCATTTT. Protein product: CASSSGQGRNQPQHF.

The chain joins TRBV15 to TRBJ1-2; no clear D gene. V was shortened by 3 bases and J by 4 bases, with 9 bases between the two germline ends. Germline CDR1 LNHNV, CDR2 YYDKDF (reference sequence). The CDR3 contains 13 residues. CDR3 in DNA: TGTGCCACCAGCAGTCGAGGCACCTATGGCTACACCTTC. Translation: CATSSRGTYGYTF.

There are many counts of this clone. The J gene is TRBJ2-5, the V gene TRBV7-6; D call uncertain. Trimming removed 1 base at V and 5 bases at J, with 5 bases between. Per the germline V gene, CDR1 is SGHVS and CDR2 is FNYEAQ. The CDR3 sequence is 12 residues long. The DNA of the CDR3 is TGTGCCAGCAGCTTAGTGTTTGAGACCCAGTACTTC. It specifies CASSLVFETQYF.